What follows are 6 T cell receptor beta chains derived from one specimen sequenced in a study of T cells in women clearing cervical HPV infection. Repertoires were generated with immunoSEQ multiplex PCR, while TCRdb's copy carries only in-frame clones and drops some. The sample has around 31,000 clones. What was sequenced was blood buffy coat. The receptor source for this set is a woman aged 18 to 75 with a cervical HPV16 infection that either progressed to CIN3+ or cleared (not recorded which).

With regard to this clone: From the germline J gene comes the end of the CDR3, since the read stops 3 residues before it. The V gene is TRBV19, the J gene TRBJ2-7; 8 nucleotides agree with TRBD1. Per the germline V gene, CDR1 is LNHDA and CDR2 is SQIVND (reference sequence). CDR3 size: 14 residues. Trimming took 6 bases from V and 2 from J; bases not matched to a gene: 6. CDR3 amino acids: CASSDRQGPYEQYF. The sequenced CDR3 bases are TGTGCCAGTAGCGATCGACAGGGGCCCTACGAG. The full variable domain, completed using reference TRBV19 and TRBJ2-7, is DGGITQSPKYLFRKEGQNVTLSCEQNLNHDAMYWYRQDPGQGLRLIYYSQIVNDFQKGDIAEGYSVSREKKESFPLTVTSAQKNPTAFYLCASSDRQGPYEQYFGPGTRLTVT.

Concerning this clone: Compared with germline, one end of the junction differs, possibly owing to a read error. The CDR3 goes on 3 residues after the read ends, and that part is filled in from the germline J gene. At the DNA level, this CDR3 is encoded by other sequences in the same sample as well. The chain couples TRBV18 to TRBJ2-3, with 10 bases that match TRBD2. The CDR3 spans 17 residues. Germline V CDR1 and CDR2: KGHSH, LQKENI. The DNA read from the CDR3 is TGTGCCAGCTCACCACCTGGGAGCGGGAGGGCCTCAGAGACG. This codes for CASSPPGSGRASET. The whole CDR3 sequence reads CASSPPGSGRASETQYF.

In the case of this clone: The CDR3 goes on 3 residues after the read ends, and that part is filled in from the germline J gene. The chain joins TRBV20-1 to TRBJ1-2; 7 bases line up with TRBD1. J lost 4 bases, V lost 6 bases, and 8 bases had no gene match. Germline CDR1 reads DFQATT; CDR2 reads SNEGSKA (reference sequence). The CDR3 covers 13 residues. Incomplete CDR3 DNA: TGCAGTGCCGGCGAGGGGGCGGGCTATGGC. Translating it yields CSAGEGAGYG. The CDR3, in full, reads CSAGEGAGYGYTF.

Turning to this clone: Read data end 3 residues before the CDR3 end; the end is taken from the germline J gene. The chain carries TRBV7-9 and TRBJ2-7; no clear D. V was cut by 5 bases and J by 2 bases, with 13 bases left in between. The CDR3 spans 14 residues. Per germline, CDR1 SEHNR and CDR2 FQNEAQ (reference sequence). The CDR3 loop is CASSAQGRPYEQYF. CDR3 DNA (partial): TGTGCCAGCAGCGCCCAAGGCCGCCCCTACGAG.

On this clone itself: Read coverage stops 3 residues before the CDR3 terminus; the germline J gene supplies the remainder. The V and J genes are TRBV2 and TRBJ2-3; TRBD1 is a possible D gene (6 bases). The germline V gene has CDR1 SNHLY and CDR2 FYNNEI. CDR3 length: 17 residues. Incomplete CDR3 DNA: TGTGCCAGCAGTGAGTTACAGGGTGGGTTTAAACAAGAGACG. This gives the protein CASSELQGGFKQET. The whole CDR3 protein is CASSELQGGFKQETQYF.

About this clone itself: The read ends 3 residues early relative to the CDR3; the germline J gene fills the gap. The rearrangement links TRBV30 to TRBJ1-2; D gene uncertain. Germline lookup yields CDR1 GTSNPN and CDR2 SVGIG (reference sequence). The length of the CDR3 is 13 residues. This chain's CDR3 is CAWKSGSSYDYTF. Partial CDR3 DNA: TGTGCCTGGAAAAGCGGGAGCTCCTACGAC.